A single sample is the source of the 4 T cell receptor beta chains below, sequenced in a study of siplizumab effects on memory and regulatory T cells. The repertoire was sequenced with immunoSEQ multiplex PCR; TCRdb's copy has only in-frame clones and lacks some. The sample lists about 100,000 clones; approximately 92% were seen once. Sequenced input: CD4+ T cells sorted from blood. The source of these receptors is a human donor in good health. Some clones in this sample may be carry-over from other donors' samples.

This sequence joins TRBV18 and TRBJ2-7; D is perhaps TRBD1 (6 bases). Germline lookup yields CDR1 KGHSH and CDR2 LQKENI. Trimming shortened V by 6 bases and J by 1 base, and 10 bases separated the two germline ends. This CDR3 contains 13 residues. The CDR3 DNA reads as TGTGCCAGCTCCGACAGGCCTTCCTACGAGCAGTACTTC. The encoded protein is CASSDRPSYEQYF.

The DNA of the CDR3 is TGCAGCGTTGGCTTTAGCGGGACTGAGCAGTACTTC. Translating gives CSVGFSGTEQYF. This chain connects TRBV29-1 to TRBJ2-7; 8 nucleotides match TRBD2. CDR1 is SQVTM, CDR2 ANQGSEA, per germline. This CDR3 is 12 amino acids long. The V segment lost 4 bases and the J segment 7 bases; nucleotides outside the gene matches: 6.

The rearrangement links TRBV5-1 to TRBJ1-1; D gene unclear. Germline loops: CDR1 SGHRS, CDR2 YFSETQ. Trimming left V 3 bases short and J 1 base short, with 13 bases between. The CDR3 sequence is 15 residues long. In nucleotides, the CDR3 is TGCGCCAGCAGCTGGATCGACACACAGAACACTGAAGCTTTCTTT. It specifies CASSWIDTQNTEAFF. Supplemented by reference TRBV5-1 and TRBJ1-1, the full variable domain reads KAGVTQTPRYLIKTRGQQVTLSCSPISGHRSVSWYQQTPGQGLQFLFEYFSETQRNKGNFPGRFSGRQFSNSRSEMNVSTLELGDSALYLCASSWIDTQNTEAFFGQGTRLTVV.

This clone appeared a few times. The chain joins TRBV2 to TRBJ1-5; D is undetermined. V lost 6 bases to trimming and J lost 0 bases, with 3 bases between them. The CDR3 spans 12 residues. Germline-derived CDR1 and CDR2 are SNHLY and FYNNEI. The CDR3 reads CASSVSNQPQHF. For the CDR3, the DNA is TGTGCCAGCAGCGTTAGCAATCAGCCCCAGCATTTT.